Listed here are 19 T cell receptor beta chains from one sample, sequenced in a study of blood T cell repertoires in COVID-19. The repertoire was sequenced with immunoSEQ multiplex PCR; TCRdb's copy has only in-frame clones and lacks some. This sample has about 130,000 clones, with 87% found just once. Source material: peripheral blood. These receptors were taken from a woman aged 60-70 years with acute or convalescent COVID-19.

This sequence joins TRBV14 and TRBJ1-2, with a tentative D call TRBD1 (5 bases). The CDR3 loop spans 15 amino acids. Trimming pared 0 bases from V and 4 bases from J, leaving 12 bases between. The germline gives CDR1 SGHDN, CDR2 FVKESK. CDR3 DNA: TGTGCCAGCAGCCAAGATCGCGGGGGTAGCTATGGCTACACCTTC. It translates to CASSQDRGGSYGYTF.

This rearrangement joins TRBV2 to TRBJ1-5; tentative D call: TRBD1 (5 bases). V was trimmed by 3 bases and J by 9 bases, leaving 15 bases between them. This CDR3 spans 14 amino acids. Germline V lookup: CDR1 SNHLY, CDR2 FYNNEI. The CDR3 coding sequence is TGTGCCAGCAGTGAGGAGGTATTGGGGGGGCCCCAGCATTTT. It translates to CASSEEVLGGPQHF.

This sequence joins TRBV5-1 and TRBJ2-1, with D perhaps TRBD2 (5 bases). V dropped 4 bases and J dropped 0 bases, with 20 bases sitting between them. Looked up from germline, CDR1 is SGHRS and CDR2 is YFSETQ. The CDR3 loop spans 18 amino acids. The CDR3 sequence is CASSLTYSATFSYNEQFF. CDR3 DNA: TGCGCCAGCAGCCTTACCTATAGCGCCACCTTCTCCTACAATGAGCAGTTCTTC.

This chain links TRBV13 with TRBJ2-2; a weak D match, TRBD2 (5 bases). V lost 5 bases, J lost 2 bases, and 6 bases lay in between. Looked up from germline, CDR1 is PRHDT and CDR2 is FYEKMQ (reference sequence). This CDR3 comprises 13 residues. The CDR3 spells CASSSGNTGELFF. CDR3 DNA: TGTGCCAGCAGCAGCGGTAACACCGGGGAGCTGTTTTTT. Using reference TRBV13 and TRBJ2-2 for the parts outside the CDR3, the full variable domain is AAGVIQSPRHLIKEKRETATLKCYPIPRHDTVYWYQQGPGQDPQFLISFYEKMQSDKGSIPDRFSAQQFSDYHSELNMSSLELGDSALYFCASSSGNTGELFFGEGSRLTVL.

The CDR3 sequence is CASSPTGFLGYGYTF. The CDR3 nucleotides read TGTGCCAGCAGCCCGACGGGTTTCTTAGGATATGGCTACACCTTC. The rearrangement uses TRBV7-2 and TRBJ1-2, with unresolved D. The V gene's germline CDR1 is SGHTA and CDR2 FQGNSA. The CDR3 consists of 15 residues. V lost 5 bases to trimming and J lost 5 bases, with 18 bases between them.

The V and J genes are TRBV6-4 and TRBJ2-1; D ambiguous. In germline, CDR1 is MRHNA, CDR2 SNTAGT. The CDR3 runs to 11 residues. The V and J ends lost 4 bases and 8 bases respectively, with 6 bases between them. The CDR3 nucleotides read TGTGCCAGCAGTGTAGGAGATGAGCAGTTCTTC. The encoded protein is CASSVGDEQFF.

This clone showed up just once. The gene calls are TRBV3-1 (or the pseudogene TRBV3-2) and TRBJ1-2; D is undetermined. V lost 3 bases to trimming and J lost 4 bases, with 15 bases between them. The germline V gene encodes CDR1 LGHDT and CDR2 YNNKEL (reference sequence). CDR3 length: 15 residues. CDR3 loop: CASSQRRGKIYGYTF. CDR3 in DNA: TGTGCCAGCAGCCAGCGGCGCGGAAAAATCTATGGCTACACCTTC.

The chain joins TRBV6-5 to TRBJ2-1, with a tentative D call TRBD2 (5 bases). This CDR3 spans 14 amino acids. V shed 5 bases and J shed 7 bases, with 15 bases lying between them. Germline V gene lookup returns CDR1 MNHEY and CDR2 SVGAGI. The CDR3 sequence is CASSRDPGLNEQFF. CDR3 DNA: TGTGCCAGCAGTCGGGATCCCGGCCTTAATGAGCAGTTCTTC.

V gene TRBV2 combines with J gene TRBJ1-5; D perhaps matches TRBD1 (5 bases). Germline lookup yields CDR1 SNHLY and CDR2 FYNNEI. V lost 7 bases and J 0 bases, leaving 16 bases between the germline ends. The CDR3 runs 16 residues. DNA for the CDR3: TGTGCCAGCACCCGTTGGCAGACAGTTAGCAATCAGCCCCAGCATTTT. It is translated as CASTRWQTVSNQPQHF.

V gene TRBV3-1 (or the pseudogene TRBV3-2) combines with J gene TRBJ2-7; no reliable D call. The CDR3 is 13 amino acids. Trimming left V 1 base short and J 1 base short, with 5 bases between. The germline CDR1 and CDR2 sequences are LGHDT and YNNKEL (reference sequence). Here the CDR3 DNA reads TGTGCCAGCAGCCAAGGTGAGTCCTACGAGCAGTACTTC. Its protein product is CASSQGESYEQYF.

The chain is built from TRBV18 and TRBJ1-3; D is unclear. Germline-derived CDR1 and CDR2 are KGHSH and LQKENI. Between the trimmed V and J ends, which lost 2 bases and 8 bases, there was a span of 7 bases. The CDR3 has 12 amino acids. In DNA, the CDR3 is TGTGCCAGCTCACCAAGAGTCGACACCATATATTTT. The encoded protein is CASSPRVDTIYF.

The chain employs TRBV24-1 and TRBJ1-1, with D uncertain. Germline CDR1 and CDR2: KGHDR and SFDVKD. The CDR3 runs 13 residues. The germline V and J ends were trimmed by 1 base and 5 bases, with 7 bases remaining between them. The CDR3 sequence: CATSDFGRTEAFF. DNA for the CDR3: TGTGCCACCAGTGATTTTGGGAGGACTGAAGCTTTCTTT.

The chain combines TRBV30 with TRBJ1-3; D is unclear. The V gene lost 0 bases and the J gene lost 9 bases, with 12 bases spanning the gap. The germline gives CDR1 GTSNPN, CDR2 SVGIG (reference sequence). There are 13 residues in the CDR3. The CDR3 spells CAWSVELGSTIYF. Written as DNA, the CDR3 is TGTGCCTGGAGTGTGGAGCTCGGTAGCACCATATATTTT.

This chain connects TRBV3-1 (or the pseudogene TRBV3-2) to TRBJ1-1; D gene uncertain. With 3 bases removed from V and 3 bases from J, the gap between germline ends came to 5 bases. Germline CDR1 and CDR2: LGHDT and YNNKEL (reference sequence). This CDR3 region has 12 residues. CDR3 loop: CASSQLDTEAFF. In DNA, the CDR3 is TGTGCCAGCAGCCAGTTAGACACTGAAGCTTTCTTT.

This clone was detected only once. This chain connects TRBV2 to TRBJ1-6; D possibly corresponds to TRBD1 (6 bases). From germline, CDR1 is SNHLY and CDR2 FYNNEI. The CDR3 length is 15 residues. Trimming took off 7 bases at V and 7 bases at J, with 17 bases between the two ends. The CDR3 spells CASTLQTGVNSPLHF. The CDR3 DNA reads TGTGCCAGCACCCTCCAGACAGGAGTCAATTCACCCCTCCACTTT. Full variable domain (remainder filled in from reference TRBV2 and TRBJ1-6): EPEVTQTPSHQVTQMGQEVILRCVPISNHLYFYWYRQILGQKVEFLVSFYNNEISEKSEIFDDQFSVERPDGSNFTLKIRSTKLEDSAMYFCASTLQTGVNSPLHFGNGTRLTVT.

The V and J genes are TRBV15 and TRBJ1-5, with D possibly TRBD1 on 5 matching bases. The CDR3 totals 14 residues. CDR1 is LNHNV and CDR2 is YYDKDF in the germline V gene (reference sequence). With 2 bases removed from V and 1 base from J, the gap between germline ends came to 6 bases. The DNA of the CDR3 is TGTGCCACCAGCAGACAGGGAAGCAATCAGCCCCAGCATTTT. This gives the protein CATSRQGSNQPQHF. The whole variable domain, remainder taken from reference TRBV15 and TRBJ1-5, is DAMVIQNPRYQVTQFGKPVTLSCSQTLNHNVMYWYQQKSSQAPKLLFHYYDKDFNNEADTPDNFQSRRPNTSFCFLDIRSPGLGDTAMYLCATSRQGSNQPQHFGDGTRLSIL.

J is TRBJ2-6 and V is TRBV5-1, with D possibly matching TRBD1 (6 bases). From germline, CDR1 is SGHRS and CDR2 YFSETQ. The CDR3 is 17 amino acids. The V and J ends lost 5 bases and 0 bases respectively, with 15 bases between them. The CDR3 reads CASSLGQPGSGANVLTF. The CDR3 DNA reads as TGCGCCAGCAGTTTAGGACAGCCAGGCTCTGGGGCCAACGTCCTGACTTTC.

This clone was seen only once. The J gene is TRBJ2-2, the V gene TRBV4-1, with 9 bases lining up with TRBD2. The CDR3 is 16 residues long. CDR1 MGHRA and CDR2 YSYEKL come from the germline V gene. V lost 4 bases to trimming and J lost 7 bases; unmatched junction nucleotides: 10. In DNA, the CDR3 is TGCGCCAGCAGCCTGGGGCGCGGGAGGGCCGTCGGGGAGCTGTTTTTT. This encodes CASSLGRGRAVGELFF.

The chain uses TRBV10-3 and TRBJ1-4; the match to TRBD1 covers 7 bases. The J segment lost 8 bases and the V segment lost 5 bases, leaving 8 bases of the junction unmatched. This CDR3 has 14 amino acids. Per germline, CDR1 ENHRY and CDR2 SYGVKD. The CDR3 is CAISPTGKGEKLFF. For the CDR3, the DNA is TGTGCCATCAGTCCGACAGGGAAGGGCGAAAAACTGTTTTTT.